This T cell receptor beta chain was recovered during a study of CD8+CD57+ T cells in acquired aplastic anemia. Study-wide context: Sorted CD4+ plus CD8+ cells gave DNA averaging 3.2 ug. Among healthy donors, CD4+ cells averaged approximately 11 million reads. Overall study findings and caveats: In CD8+ cells, Simpson's diversity showed no significant difference between patients and controls. Patients shared 25 to 35 CD8+ CDR3 sequences with controls.

Note on this clonotype: Its specificity is not known. Just one base apart from a much larger clone, this may be a read error.

Germline CDR1 DFQATT, CDR2 SNEGSKA (reference sequence). CDR3 length equals 13 residues. Profiling that covered TCR beta VDJ and CDR3 relied on genomic DNA as its template. TCRdb independently ran MiXCR on the reads; one entry per CDR3 protein. The sample has 180,000 or so distinct CDR3 sequences; under 55% are singletons. The source of this sequence is a human donor in good health. Sequencing was carried out using sorted CD4+, CD8+, or CD8+CD57+ T cells (not recorded which) from PBMCs. The chain links TRBV20-1 to TRBJ1-3; D is perhaps TRBD1 (6 bases). CDR3 DNA sequence: TGCAGTGCTCAGGGGCAAGCTGGAGACACCATATATTTT. This sequence encodes CSAQGQAGDTIYF.